One and the same sample provided the 21 T cell receptor beta chains below, sequenced in a study of T cell responses to AZD1222 COVID-19 vaccine. The assay was immunoSEQ multiplex PCR, and TCRdb's table has in-frame clones only and misses some. The sample holds about 130,000 clones, 90% to 95% seen once. Specimen: peripheral blood, collected on day 0 of AZD1222 vaccination. The receptors shown here come from an adult in good health.

The rearrangement uses TRBV7-9 and TRBJ1-3; D is possibly TRBD1 (5 bases). V dropped 1 base and J dropped 8 bases, with 6 bases sitting between them. CDR1 SEHNR and CDR2 FQNEAQ come from the germline V gene (reference sequence). This CDR3 region has 12 residues. The CDR3: CASSLEGDTIYF. CDR3 DNA: TGTGCCAGCAGCTTAGAAGGGGACACCATATATTTT.

The rearrangement uses TRBV6-5 and TRBJ1-2, with 9 bases aligning to TRBD1. The germline gives CDR1 MNHEY, CDR2 SVGAGI. This CDR3 spans 15 amino acids. J gave up 4 bases and V 10 bases, and 13 bases lay outside the gene matches. The DNA for the CDR3 is TGTGCCACGCTCCGGCGGACAGGGGAGCCCTATGGCTACACCTTC. Amino acid sequence: CATLRRTGEPYGYTF.

The chain couples TRBV10-3 to TRBJ1-2; D is unresolved. CDR1 and CDR2 from the germline V gene are ENHRY and SYGVKD. The CDR3 runs 15 residues. Trimming pared 0 bases from V and 3 bases from J, leaving 11 bases between. The CDR3 reads CAISESTVDDYGYTF. CDR3 nucleotide sequence: TGTGCCATCAGTGAGTCAACGGTAGACGACTATGGCTACACCTTC.

The chain uses TRBV18 and TRBJ1-1, with D unresolved. V lost 2 bases and J lost 0, with 16 bases in between. This CDR3 is built from 17 residues. Germline CDR1 reads KGHSH; CDR2 reads LQKENI. The CDR3 sequence: CASSPLPRTAMNTEAFF. The DNA for the CDR3 is TGTGCCAGCTCACCATTACCCCGGACGGCAATGAACACTGAAGCTTTCTTT.

This clone has just a few counts. The chain has TRBV2 and TRBJ1-1; D gene ambiguous. The germline CDR1 and CDR2 sequences are SNHLY and FYNNEI. The CDR3 extends over 12 amino acids. V lost 11 bases and J lost 0, with 10 bases in between. The CDR3 DNA reads as TGTGCCTCGACACTGATGAACACTGAAGCTTTCTTT. It is translated as CASTLMNTEAFF.

The chain links TRBV2 to TRBJ2-5; perhaps D is TRBD1 or TRBD2 (6 bases each). Trimming shortened V by 8 bases and J by 5 bases, and 15 bases separated the two germline ends. Germline assignment: CDR1 SNHLY and CDR2 FYNNEI. The CDR3 is 13 amino acids. The CDR3 bases are TGTGCCAGCGGAGGGGGGTCCGGGGAGACCCAGTACTTC. This gives the protein CASGGGSGETQYF. Drawing the rest from reference TRBV2 and TRBJ2-5, the complete variable domain is EPEVTQTPSHQVTQMGQEVILRCVPISNHLYFYWYRQILGQKVEFLVSFYNNEISEKSEIFDDQFSVERPDGSNFTLKIRSTKLEDSAMYFCASGGGSGETQYFGPGTRLLVL.

The chain has TRBV6-5 and TRBJ1-6; D possibly corresponds to TRBD1 (5 bases). This CDR3 spans 15 amino acids. Germline-derived CDR1 and CDR2 are MNHEY and SVGAGI. Trimming took 7 bases from V and 8 from J, leaving 18 bases between them. CDR3 nucleotides: TGTGCCAGCAACCCCCGGAGGGACGTAGATTCACCCCTCCACTTT. Amino acids: CASNPRRDVDSPLHF.

V usage is TRBV7-2 and J usage is TRBJ1-2; 7 bases fit TRBD1. The V and J ends lost 4 bases and 8 bases, in that order; junction bases with no gene match: 7. The CDR3 has 13 residues. Looked up from germline, CDR1 is SGHTA and CDR2 is FQGNSA. CDR3 sequence reads: CASSYDRVRGYTF. DNA of the CDR3: TGTGCCAGCAGCTACGACAGGGTACGGGGCTACACCTTC.

The V call is TRBV4-1, the J call TRBJ2-1, with TRBD2 as a possible D gene (5 bases). The CDR3 loop spans 16 amino acids. CDR1 and CDR2 from the germline V gene are MGHRA and YSYEKL. Trimming stripped 0 bases from V and 7 bases from J, with 16 bases between. CDR3 region: CASSQDVGLAGNEQFF. CDR3 in DNA: TGCGCCAGCAGCCAAGATGTCGGTCTGGCGGGTAATGAGCAGTTCTTC.

This chain joins TRBV13 and TRBJ2-3; TRBD2 is a possible D gene (5 bases). Germline values: CDR1 PRHDT, CDR2 FYEKMQ (reference sequence). The CDR3 has 16 residues. V was cut by 1 base and J by 2 bases, with 13 bases left in between. CDR3: CASSLEGKRYTDTQYF. DNA for the CDR3: TGTGCCAGCAGCTTAGAGGGTAAGCGGTACACAGATACGCAGTATTTT.

This chain uses TRBV18 with TRBJ2-2; perhaps TRBD2 as D (5 bases). Germline CDR1 is KGHSH and CDR2 is LQKENI. Between the trimmed V and J ends, which lost 4 bases and 4 bases, there was a span of 10 bases. This CDR3 comprises 14 residues. The CDR3 region is CASSLPAGTGELFF. DNA for the CDR3: TGTGCCAGCTCACTACCGGCGGGCACCGGGGAGCTGTTTTTT.

V usage is TRBV11-2 and J usage is TRBJ1-2; D possibly corresponds to TRBD1 (5 bases). In germline, CDR1 is SGHAT, CDR2 FQNNGV. CDR3 length: 13 residues. V shed 3 bases and J shed 3 bases, with 8 bases lying between them. The chain's CDR3 is CASSFGRDYGYTF. The DNA for the CDR3 is TGTGCCAGCAGCTTCGGCAGGGACTATGGCTACACCTTC.

The chain couples TRBV9 to TRBJ2-2; D not resolved. V was pared by 5 bases and J by 6 bases, with 8 bases between. Germline CDR1 reads SGDLS; CDR2 reads YYNGEE. This CDR3 region has 12 residues. This CDR3 is CASRDRAGELFF. The CDR3 DNA reads TGTGCCAGCAGGGATAGGGCCGGGGAGCTGTTTTTT.

This clone appeared a single time. This sequence joins TRBV5-5 and TRBJ2-1; D may be TRBD2 (5 bases). The CDR3 loop spans 14 amino acids. Germline V lookup: CDR1 SGHKS, CDR2 YYEKEE (reference sequence). Trimming removed 3 bases at V and 0 bases at J, with 7 bases between. The CDR3, as DNA: TGTGCCAGCAGCTCGGAGGCCTCCTACAATGAGCAGTTCTTC. It is translated as CASSSEASYNEQFF.

DNA of the CDR3: TGTGCCAGCAGTATCCGGACTCCCGGGGACCGCAATCAGCCCCAGCATTTT. Translating gives CASSIRTPGDRNQPQHF. This chain uses TRBV6-2 or TRBV6-3 with TRBJ1-5; possibly TRBD1 for D (5 bases). This CDR3 is 17 amino acids long. Germline CDR1 MNHEY, CDR2 SVGEGT. V shed 5 bases and J shed 2 bases, with 19 bases lying between them.

The V call is TRBV7-8, the J call TRBJ2-3; no firm D call. Trimming pared 0 bases from V and 4 bases from J, leaving 8 bases between. The CDR3 is 14 residues long. Germline V gene sequence: CDR1 SGHVS, CDR2 FQNEAQ. The CDR3 loop reads CASSLAPRSDTQYF. In nucleotides, the CDR3 is TGTGCCAGCAGCTTAGCGCCCAGATCAGATACGCAGTATTTT.

This clone was found a few times. The chain has TRBV7-9 and TRBJ2-7; D is unclear. V was pared by 3 bases and J by 3 bases, with 15 bases between. CDR3 length equals 15 residues. The germline CDR1 and CDR2 sequences are SEHNR and FQNEAQ (reference sequence). In DNA form, the CDR3 reads TGTGCCAGCAGCTTCTCGGGCGCATGGAACTACGAGCAGTACTTC. Translating it yields CASSFSGAWNYEQYF.

The CDR3 loop reads CASSIREGSGNTIYF. The CDR3 DNA reads TGTGCCAGTAGTATACGAGAGGGGTCTGGAAACACCATATATTTT. The V and J genes are TRBV19 and TRBJ1-3, with D possibly matching TRBD1 (5 bases). Germline V gene data show CDR1 as LNHDA and CDR2 as SQIVND (reference sequence). This CDR3 contains 15 residues. Trimming left V 2 bases short and J 1 base short, with 9 bases between.

This clone was seen only once. This chain links TRBV7-8 with TRBJ2-7; 8 bases agree with TRBD2. The CDR3 is 16 amino acids. J gave up 5 bases and V 3 bases, and 12 bases lay outside the gene matches. CDR1 and CDR2 (germline): SGHVS, FQNEAQ. CDR3 amino acids: CASSFDAGTSRHEQYF. CDR3 in DNA: TGTGCCAGCAGCTTTGACGCCGGGACTAGTCGCCACGAGCAGTACTTC.

V is TRBV2 and J is TRBJ1-4, with TRBD1 identical over 10 bases. Trimming at V came to 6 bases and at J to 6 bases, leaving 1 base not matched to a gene. CDR1 and CDR2 from the germline V gene are SNHLY and FYNNEI. The CDR3 consists of 13 residues. CDR3 sequence: CASRGTGDEKLFF. The CDR3 DNA sequence: TGTGCCAGCAGGGGGACAGGGGATGAAAAACTGTTTTTT.

J is TRBJ2-7 and V is TRBV27; D may be TRBD2 (6 bases). The germline gives CDR1 MNHEY, CDR2 SMNVEV (reference sequence). CDR3 length: 14 amino acids. Trimming removed 2 bases from V and 5 bases from J, with 13 bases in between. The CDR3 loop is CASSLGGFGDEQYF. CDR3 DNA: TGTGCCAGCAGTTTAGGAGGGTTTGGCGACGAGCAGTACTTC.